This TCR beta chain was captured by sequencing in a study of T cell clonality in common variable immunodeficiency. Study observations and caveats: Common variable immunodeficiency TCR beta sequences reportedly had fewer deletions and N-nucleotide insertions. Authors noted CVID clonality's cause needs subpopulation repertoire sequencing.

Many counts were recorded for this clone. The antigen remains unidentified. The CDR3 end lies 3 residues beyond the end of the read and is filled in from the germline J gene. Donors gave about 5 to 8.5 ml heparinized peripheral whole blood. This CDR3 has 15 residues. J was trimmed by 1 base and V by 1 base; bases with no gene match: 2. Germline CDR1 reads SSHAT; CDR2 reads FNYEAQ (reference sequence). Repertoires were generated with immunoSEQ multiplex PCR, while TCRdb's copy carries only in-frame clones and drops some. Recorded here are 5,500 to 9,000 clones, with no singletons, and the ten leading clones hold around 20%.

The chain is built from TRBV7-7 and TRBJ2-3; 7 bases align to TRBD2. Sequencing was carried out using peripheral blood mononuclear cells. The receptor's source is a human donor with common variable immunodeficiency. The CDR3 sequence is CASSLGLAGTDTQYF. Incomplete CDR3 DNA: TGTGCCAGCAGCTTAGGGCTAGCGGGCACAGATACG.